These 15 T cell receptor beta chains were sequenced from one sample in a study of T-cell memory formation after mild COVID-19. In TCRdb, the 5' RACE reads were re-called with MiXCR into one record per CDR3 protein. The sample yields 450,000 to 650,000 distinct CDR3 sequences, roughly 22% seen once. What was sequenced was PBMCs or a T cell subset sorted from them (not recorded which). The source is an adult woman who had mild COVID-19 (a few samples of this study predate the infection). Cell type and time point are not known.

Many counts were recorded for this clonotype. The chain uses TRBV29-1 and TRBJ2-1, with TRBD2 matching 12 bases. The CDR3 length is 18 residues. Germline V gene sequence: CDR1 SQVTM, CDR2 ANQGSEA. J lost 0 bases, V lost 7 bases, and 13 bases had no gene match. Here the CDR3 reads CSAARGTSGPRSYNEQFF. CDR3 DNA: TGCAGCGCCGCACGTGGGACTAGCGGGCCGCGCTCCTACAATGAGCAGTTCTTC.

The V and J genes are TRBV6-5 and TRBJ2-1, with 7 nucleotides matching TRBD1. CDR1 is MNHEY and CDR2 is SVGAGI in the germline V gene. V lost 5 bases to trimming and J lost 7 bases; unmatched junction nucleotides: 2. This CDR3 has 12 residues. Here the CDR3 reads CASSNRGNEQFF. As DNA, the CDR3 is TGTGCCAGCAGTAACAGGGGTAATGAGCAGTTCTTC.

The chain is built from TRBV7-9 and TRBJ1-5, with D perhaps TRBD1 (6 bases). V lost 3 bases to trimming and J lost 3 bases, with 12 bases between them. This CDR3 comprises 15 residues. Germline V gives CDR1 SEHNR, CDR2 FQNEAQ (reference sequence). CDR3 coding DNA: TGTGCCAGCAGCTTGGACCAGGGGTACAATCAGCCCCAGCATTTT. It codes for CASSLDQGYNQPQHF.

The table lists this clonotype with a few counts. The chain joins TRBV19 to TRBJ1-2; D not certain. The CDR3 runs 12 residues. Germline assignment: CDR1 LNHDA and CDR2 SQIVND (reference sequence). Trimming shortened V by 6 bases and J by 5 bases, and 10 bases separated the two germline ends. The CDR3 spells CASSNSHYGYTF. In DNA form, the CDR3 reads TGTGCCAGTAGCAATTCCCATTATGGCTACACCTTC.

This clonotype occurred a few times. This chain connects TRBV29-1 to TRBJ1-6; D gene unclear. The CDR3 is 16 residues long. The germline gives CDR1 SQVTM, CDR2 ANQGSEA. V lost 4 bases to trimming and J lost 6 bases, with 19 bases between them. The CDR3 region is CSVVGPAGSGNSPLHF. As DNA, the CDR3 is TGCAGCGTTGTTGGCCCTGCGGGGAGCGGTAATTCACCCCTCCACTTT.

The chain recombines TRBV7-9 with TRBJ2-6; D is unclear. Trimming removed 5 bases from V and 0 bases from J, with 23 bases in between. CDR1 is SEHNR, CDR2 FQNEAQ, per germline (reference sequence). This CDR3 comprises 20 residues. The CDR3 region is CASSPGARTEAFSGANVLTF. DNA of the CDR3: TGTGCCAGCAGCCCAGGTGCCAGGACGGAAGCTTTCTCTGGGGCCAACGTCCTGACTTTC.

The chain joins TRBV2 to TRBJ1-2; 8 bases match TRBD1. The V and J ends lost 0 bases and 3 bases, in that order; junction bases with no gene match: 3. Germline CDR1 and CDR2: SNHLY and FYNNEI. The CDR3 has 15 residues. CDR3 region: CASSEAPTGDYGYTF. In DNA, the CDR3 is TGTGCCAGCAGTGAAGCGCCGACAGGGGACTATGGCTACACCTTC.

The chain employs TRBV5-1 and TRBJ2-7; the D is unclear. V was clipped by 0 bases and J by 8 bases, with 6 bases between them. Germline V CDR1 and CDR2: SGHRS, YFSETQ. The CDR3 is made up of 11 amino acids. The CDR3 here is CASSLVGQQYF. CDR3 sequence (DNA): TGCGCCAGCAGCTTGGTAGGGCAGCAGTACTTC.

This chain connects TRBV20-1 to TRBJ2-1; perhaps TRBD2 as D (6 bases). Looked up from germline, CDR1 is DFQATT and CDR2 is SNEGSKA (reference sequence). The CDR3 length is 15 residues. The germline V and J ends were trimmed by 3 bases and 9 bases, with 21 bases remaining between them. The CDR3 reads CSASPMAGLYGEQFF. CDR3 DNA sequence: TGCAGTGCTAGCCCTATGGCGGGACTCTATGGTGAGCAGTTCTTC.

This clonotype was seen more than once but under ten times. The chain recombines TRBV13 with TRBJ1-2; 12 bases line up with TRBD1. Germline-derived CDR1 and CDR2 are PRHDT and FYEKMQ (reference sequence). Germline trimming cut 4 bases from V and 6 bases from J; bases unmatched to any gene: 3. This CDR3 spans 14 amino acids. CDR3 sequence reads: CASSSGQGADGYTF. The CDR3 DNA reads TGTGCCAGCAGCTCGGGACAGGGGGCGGATGGCTACACCTTC.

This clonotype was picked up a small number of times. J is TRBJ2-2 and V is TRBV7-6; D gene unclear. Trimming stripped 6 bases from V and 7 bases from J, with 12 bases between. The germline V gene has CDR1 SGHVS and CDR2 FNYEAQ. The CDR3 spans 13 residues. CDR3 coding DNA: TGTGCCAGCAGATCCAACGTTGGCGGGGAGCTGTTTTTT. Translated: CASRSNVGGELFF.

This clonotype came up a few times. The CDR3 sequence: CSASVEPHLYEQYF. CDR3 DNA: TGCAGTGCTAGTGTTGAGCCCCATCTCTACGAGCAGTACTTC. The V gene is TRBV20-1, the J gene TRBJ2-7; D is ambiguous. The germline CDR1 and CDR2 sequences are DFQATT and SNEGSKA (reference sequence). This CDR3 comprises 14 residues. Deletions cut 3 bases from V and 3 bases from J, with 15 bases between.

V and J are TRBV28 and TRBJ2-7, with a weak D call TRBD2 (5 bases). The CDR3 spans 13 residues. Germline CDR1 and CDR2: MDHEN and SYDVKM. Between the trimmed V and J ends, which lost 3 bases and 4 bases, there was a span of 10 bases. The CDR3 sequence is CASSLRAPYEQYF. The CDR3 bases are TGTGCCAGCAGTTTGCGGGCCCCTTACGAGCAGTACTTC.

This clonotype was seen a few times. CDR3 coding DNA: TGTGCCAGCACTCTTACTAGGAGCGATACGCAGTATTTT. Residues: CASTLTRSDTQYF. The J gene is TRBJ2-3, the V gene TRBV7-9; tentatively, D is TRBD2 (5 bases). CDR3 length: 13 residues. The germline V and J ends were trimmed by 7 bases and 6 bases, with 14 bases remaining between them. The germline V gene encodes CDR1 SEHNR and CDR2 FQNEAQ (reference sequence).

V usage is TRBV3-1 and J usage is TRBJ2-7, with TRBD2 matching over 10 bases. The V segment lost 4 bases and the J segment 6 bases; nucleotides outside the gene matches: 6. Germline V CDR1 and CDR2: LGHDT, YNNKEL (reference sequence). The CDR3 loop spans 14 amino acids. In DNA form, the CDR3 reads TGTGCCAGCAGCCGAGTAGCGGGGGGTCGCGAGCAGTACTTC. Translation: CASSRVAGGREQYF.